This section outlines one T cell receptor (beta chain) sequence together with its context. This sample stems from a study of shared clonotypes between healthy human individuals. Using immunoSEQ multiplex PCR, the repertoire was profiled, and TCRdb retains in-frame clones only, with some absent. The repertoire holds roughly 300,000 clones, with around 90% as singletons. V shed 2 bases, J shed 0 bases, and the junction held 4 bases outside the gene matches. The V gene's germline CDR1 is SGHRS and CDR2 YFSETQ. This CDR3 is built from 15 residues. Sequenced material: memory CD8+ T cells sorted from blood. The subset: CD45RO+ cells pooled with CCR7-negative TemRA cells. This rearrangement joins TRBV5-1 to TRBJ2-7; the match to TRBD1 covers 8 bases. The receptor was derived from a man aged 18 to 29 in good health. CDR3 coding DNA: TGCGCCAGCAGCTTCGGGCAGGGGGCCTCCTACGAGCAGTACTTC. The encoded protein is CASSFGQGASYEQYF.